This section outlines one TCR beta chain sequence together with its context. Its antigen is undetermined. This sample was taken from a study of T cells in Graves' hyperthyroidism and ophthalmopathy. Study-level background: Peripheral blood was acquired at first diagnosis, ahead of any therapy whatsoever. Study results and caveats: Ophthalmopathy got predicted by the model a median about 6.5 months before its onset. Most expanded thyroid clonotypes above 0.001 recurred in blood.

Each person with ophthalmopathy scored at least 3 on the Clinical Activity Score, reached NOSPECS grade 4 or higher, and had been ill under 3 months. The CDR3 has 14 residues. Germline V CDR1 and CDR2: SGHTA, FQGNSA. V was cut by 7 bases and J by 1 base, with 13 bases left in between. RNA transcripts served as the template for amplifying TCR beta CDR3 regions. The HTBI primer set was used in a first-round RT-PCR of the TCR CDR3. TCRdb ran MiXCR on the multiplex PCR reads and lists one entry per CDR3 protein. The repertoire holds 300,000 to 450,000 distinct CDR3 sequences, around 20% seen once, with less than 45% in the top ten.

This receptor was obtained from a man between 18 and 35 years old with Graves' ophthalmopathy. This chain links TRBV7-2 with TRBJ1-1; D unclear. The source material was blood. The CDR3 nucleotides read TGTGCCAGCATCCTAGGGATAGGGAACACTGAAGCTTTCTTT. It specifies CASILGIGNTEAFF.